The 25 T cell receptor beta chains below come from one sample, sequenced in a study of vaccination and CD4 T cells after COVID-19. The antigens of these receptors remain unknown. Sequencing of DNA taken from cultured CD4+ T cells relied on the Oncomine TCR Beta short-read assay. The genomic DNA was obtained from cultured CD4+ T cells by extraction with the QIAamp micro DNA kit. MiXCR, applied by TCRdb to the PCR reads, yields one record per CDR3 protein. The sample includes some 8,600 distinct CDR3 sequences, less than 40% of them seen just once. Treatment denoted: approximately 11-day PBMC culture with coronavirus spike peptide pools or control peptides (ViraFEST assay). Unexposed donor CD4+ T cells predated the COVID-19 pandemic, collected 2011-2018. The sequenced material came from CD4+ T cells from blood, cultured in vitro. The receptors stem from a human donor in good health.

The chain combines TRBV19 with TRBJ2-1, with a possible D match to TRBD2 (6 bases). Germline V gene lookup returns CDR1 LNHDA and CDR2 SQIVND (reference sequence). Trimming removed 0 bases at V and 7 bases at J, with 10 bases between. The CDR3 spans 14 residues. CDR3 in amino acids: CASSIDSGGNEQFF. The CDR3 bases are TGTGCCAGTAGTATAGATTCTGGAGGGAATGAGCAGTTCTTC.

This clonotype is labeled medium-sized. This chain connects TRBV7-8 to TRBJ1-2, with D hard to call. The CDR3 has 13 residues. Trimming took off 5 bases at V and 1 base at J, with 8 bases between the two ends. In germline, CDR1 is SGHVS, CDR2 FQNEAQ. CDR3: CASSHRLNYGYTF. The CDR3 DNA follows: TGTGCCAGCAGCCACAGACTTAACTATGGCTACACCTTC.

This clonotype was seen just once. The chain couples TRBV14 to TRBJ2-5; a weak D match, TRBD2 (5 bases). CDR3 length equals 16 residues. V lost 4 bases to trimming and J lost 2 bases, with 17 bases between them. Germline assignment: CDR1 SGHDN and CDR2 FVKESK. CDR3 bases: TGTGCCAGCAGCCTCCCCCACGGACTTGGGCAAGAGACCCAGTACTTC. Residues: CASSLPHGLGQETQYF.

This clonotype turned up a few times. This chain joins TRBV10-3 and TRBJ2-3; D is ambiguous. Germline V gene lookup returns CDR1 ENHRY and CDR2 SYGVKD. The V and J ends lost 2 bases and 6 bases respectively, with 6 bases between them. There are 12 residues in the CDR3. CDR3 in amino acids: CAISEIYDTQYF. CDR3 nucleotide sequence: TGTGCCATCAGTGAGATATATGATACGCAGTATTTT.

This clonotype has only a few counts. V gene TRBV6-1 combines with J gene TRBJ1-1; D is perhaps TRBD1 (5 bases). Per the germline V gene, CDR1 is MNHNS and CDR2 is SASEGT. V was shortened by 2 bases and J by 1 base, with 11 bases between the two germline ends. The CDR3 extends over 15 amino acids. CDR3 protein: CASSEWGSKNTEAFF. The CDR3 nucleotides are TGTGCCAGCAGTGAATGGGGGAGCAAGAACACTGAAGCTTTCTTT.

In this sample, this clonotype turned up a few times. The rearrangement links TRBV7-9 to TRBJ1-3, with D tentatively TRBD1 (6 bases). The CDR3 sequence is 17 residues long. Germline lookup yields CDR1 SEHNR and CDR2 FQNEAQ (reference sequence). The ends were cut back, 4 bases at V and 0 bases at J, with 16 bases in the middle. The CDR3 DNA reads as TGTGCCAGCAGCTGGCCTCGGGGGGCTGCCTCTGGAAACACCATATATTTT. This codes for CASSWPRGAASGNTIYF. The full variable domain, in which reference TRBV7-9 and TRBJ1-3 provide the parts outside the CDR3, is DTGVSQNPRHKITKRGQNVTFRCDPISEHNRLYWYRQTLGQGPEFLTYFQNEAQLEKSRLLSDRFSAERPKGSFSTLEIQRTEQGDSAMYLCASSWPRGAASGNTIYFGEGSWLTVV.

This sequence joins TRBV24-1 and TRBJ2-7; 15 positions agree with TRBD2. Germline V gene data show CDR1 as KGHDR and CDR2 as SFDVKD. This CDR3 is built from 19 residues. V lost 4 bases, J lost 6 bases, and 15 bases stayed unmatched. The CDR3 bases are TGTGCCACCAGTGACCCCGGACTAGCGGGAGGGAAACCTGGGCGCGAGCAGTACTTC. Its translation: CATSDPGLAGGKPGREQYF.

V usage is TRBV6-1 and J usage is TRBJ2-7; D is possibly TRBD2 (6 bases). The CDR3 extends over 15 amino acids. CDR1 and CDR2 from the germline V gene are MNHNS and SASEGT. Between the trimmed V and J ends, which lost 6 bases and 0 bases, there was a span of 15 bases. The CDR3 region has the DNA TGTGCCAGCAGACAGGAGGGACTGCTCTCCTACGAGCAGTACTTC. Amino acid sequence: CASRQEGLLSYEQYF.

This rearrangement joins TRBV20-1 to TRBJ2-1; TRBD2 matches at 10 bases. With V trimmed by 5 bases and J by 6 bases, 13 bases remained unmatched. CDR1 and CDR2 (germline): DFQATT, SNEGSKA (reference sequence). CDR3 length equals 16 residues. The CDR3 DNA reads TGCAGTGCTCTCGAGTGGGCTAGCGGGAGTGGCAATGAGCAGTTCTTC. It specifies CSALEWASGSGNEQFF.

This clonotype was observed a single time. The V call is TRBV19, the J call TRBJ2-4; possibly TRBD2 for D (5 bases). From germline, CDR1 is LNHDA and CDR2 SQIVND (reference sequence). The V end was cut by 3 bases, the J end by 8 bases, with 17 bases between. CDR3 length: 15 amino acids. The CDR3 nucleotides read TGTGCCAGTAGTATTAGGGCTGGGAAGGGAGACATTCAGTACTTC. Translation gives CASSIRAGKGDIQYF.

Only a few counts were recorded for this clonotype. This chain joins TRBV28 and TRBJ1-1; 8 nucleotides line up with TRBD1. In germline, CDR1 is MDHEN, CDR2 SYDVKM. The V segment lost 9 bases and the J segment 2 bases; nucleotides outside the gene matches: 11. CDR3 length equals 15 residues. The CDR3 here is CASYDRGRGNTEAFF. The CDR3 coding sequence is TGTGCCAGTTACGACAGGGGTAGAGGAAACACTGAAGCTTTCTTT.

V is TRBV10-3 and J is TRBJ2-3; 8 nucleotides match TRBD2. The V segment lost 11 bases and the J segment 2 bases; nucleotides outside the gene matches: 12. The germline V gene encodes CDR1 ENHRY and CDR2 SYGVKD. The CDR3 loop spans 15 amino acids. CDR3 region: CAHGGGSANTDTQYF. CDR3 DNA: TGTGCCCACGGGGGGGGTAGCGCTAACACAGATACGCAGTATTTT.

The genes are TRBV6-1 and TRBJ1-2; unclear D gene. Between the trimmed V and J ends, which lost 10 bases and 4 bases, there was a span of 16 bases. From germline, CDR1 is MNHNS and CDR2 SASEGT. The CDR3 extends over 13 amino acids. The CDR3 sequence is CANAARPPYGYTF. DNA of the CDR3: TGTGCCAATGCCGCTCGACCCCCCTATGGCTACACCTTC.

The rearrangement links TRBV28 to TRBJ2-5; D is possibly TRBD2 (5 bases). V dropped 1 base and J dropped 3 bases, with 9 bases sitting between them. Germline V CDR1 and CDR2: MDHEN, SYDVKM. The CDR3 is 14 amino acids. The CDR3 coding sequence is TGTGCCAGCAGTTTATCTCCTAGCAAAGAGACCCAGTACTTC. Its protein product is CASSLSPSKETQYF.

This clonotype showed up just a few times. The junction differs from germline at one of its ends, possibly a read error. The chain couples TRBV7-9 to TRBJ2-3; 9 nucleotides line up with TRBD2. Germline V gene lookup returns CDR1 SEHNR and CDR2 FQNEAQ (reference sequence). This CDR3 is built from 14 residues. CDR3 nucleotide sequence: TGTGCCAGCAACTTAGCGGGGGGCACAGATACGCAGTATTTT. Encoded protein: CASNLAGGTDTQYF.

This clonotype has more than one count but fewer than ten. The V call is TRBV7-3, the J call TRBJ2-1; D not resolved. Looked up from germline, CDR1 is SGHTA and CDR2 is FQGTGA. V shed 4 bases and J shed 2 bases, with 6 bases lying between them. The CDR3 spans 13 residues. The CDR3 here is CASSSVPYNEQFF. The CDR3 bases are TGTGCCAGCAGCTCAGTACCCTACAATGAGCAGTTCTTC.

There are a few counts of this clonotype. J is TRBJ1-5 and V is TRBV6-2 or TRBV6-3; D is uncertain. Germline CDR1 reads MNHEY; CDR2 reads SVGEGT. This CDR3 contains 16 residues. The ends were cut back, 3 bases at V and 0 bases at J, with 12 bases in the middle. CDR3 in amino acids: CASSYLGRHSNQPQHF. The DNA for the CDR3 is TGTGCCAGCAGTTATTTAGGCAGACATAGCAATCAGCCCCAGCATTTT.

The V gene is TRBV6-2 or TRBV6-3, the J gene TRBJ1-1; D remains ambiguous. The CDR3 is 15 residues long. Germline lookup yields CDR1 MNHEY and CDR2 SVGEGT. V gave up 7 bases and J gave up 3 bases, with 18 bases separating them. CDR3 sequence reads: CASTDSAPRDTEAFF. The CDR3 nucleotides are TGTGCCAGCACCGACTCGGCTCCTCGGGACACTGAAGCTTTCTTT.

V usage is TRBV12-3 or TRBV12-4 and J usage is TRBJ2-7; 8 bases are a match to TRBD2. CDR3 length: 14 amino acids. The trim removed 6 bases at V and 4 bases at J, leaving 8 bases unmatched. The CDR3 is CASRSGRARYEQYF. CDR3 coding DNA: TGTGCCAGCAGGTCCGGGAGGGCCAGGTACGAGCAGTACTTC.

Only a few counts were recorded for this clonotype. This chain connects TRBV20-1 to TRBJ2-2; 8 positions agree with TRBD2. Germline values: CDR1 DFQATT, CDR2 SNEGSKA (reference sequence). The J segment lost 5 bases and the V segment lost 3 bases, leaving 11 bases of the junction unmatched. The CDR3 loop spans 16 amino acids. In nucleotides, the CDR3 is TGCAGTGCTAGCGTGCTAGCGGGTTCGTCAACCGGGGAGCTGTTTTTT. Protein: CSASVLAGSSTGELFF.

This chain uses TRBV7-2 with TRBJ1-5, with D hard to call. This CDR3 spans 13 amino acids. Germline V gives CDR1 SGHTA, CDR2 FQGNSA. V lost 4 bases to trimming and J lost 5 bases, with 9 bases between them. In DNA form, the CDR3 reads TGTGCCAGCAGCTCCCGAAGTGATCAGCCCCAGCATTTT. Amino acids: CASSSRSDQPQHF.

This chain connects TRBV20-1 to TRBJ2-5; 13 bases are a match to TRBD2. This CDR3 has 13 amino acids. CDR1 and CDR2 from the germline V gene are DFQATT and SNEGSKA (reference sequence). CDR3 sequence: CSGLAGVGETQYF. Written as DNA, the CDR3 is TGCAGCGGACTAGCGGGAGTTGGGGAGACCCAGTACTTC.

The chain carries TRBV7-2 and TRBJ2-5; D is undetermined. Between the trimmed V and J ends, which lost 0 bases and 5 bases, there was a span of 16 bases. Germline-derived CDR1 and CDR2 are SGHTA and FQGNSA. This CDR3 comprises 16 residues. CDR3 sequence (DNA): TGTGCCAGCAGCTTAGCGCTTGGTCGGAATGGGGAGACCCAGTACTTC. It codes for CASSLALGRNGETQYF.

The rearrangement links TRBV30 to TRBJ2-3; no firm D call. Trimming left V 1 base short and J 6 bases short, with 11 bases between. The germline gives CDR1 GTSNPN, CDR2 SVGIG (reference sequence). The CDR3 runs to 13 residues. CDR3 sequence (DNA): TGTGCCTGGAGTGGGATGTCTAGGGATACGCAGTATTTT. It specifies CAWSGMSRDTQYF.

The J gene is TRBJ1-3, the V gene TRBV20-1; D remains ambiguous. Germline V gene data show CDR1 as DFQATT and CDR2 as SNEGSKA (reference sequence). The CDR3 spans 14 residues. The V gene lost 0 bases and the J gene lost 4 bases, with 10 bases spanning the gap. Here the CDR3 reads CSARERLQGNTIYF. The CDR3 DNA reads as TGCAGTGCTAGAGAAAGACTACAGGGAAACACCATATATTTT.